This T cell receptor beta chain is from a study of T-cell memory formation after mild COVID-19. In the study overall: Among the donors, TCR clusters were largely specific to each donor. General study results and limits: Whereas later expanders leaned CD4+, clones contracting day 15 to 85 showed a balanced CD4/CD8 makeup.

5'RACE with constant-segment primers yielded barcoded, UMI-tagged TCR alpha and TCR beta cDNA libraries. From the 5' RACE reads, TCRdb called clonotypes with MiXCR, one entry per CDR3 protein. Of about 240,000 distinct CDR3 sequences detected, over 9% appear once; the ten largest clones hold 20% to 25%. Turning to this clonotype: Its antigen remains unidentified.

The CDR3 covers 13 residues. Trimming took off 3 bases at V and 15 bases at J, with 17 bases between the two ends. Germline V gene sequence: CDR1 KGHDR, CDR2 SFDVKD. This receptor was taken from a man between 18 and 35 years old who had mild COVID-19 (a few samples of this study predate the infection). Cell type and time point are not known. V gene TRBV24-1 combines with J gene TRBJ2-1; perhaps D is TRBD1 or TRBD2 (5 bases each). Source material: PBMCs or a T cell subset sorted from them (not recorded which). This CDR3 reads CATSDTPGTKAFF. Written as DNA, the CDR3 is TGTGCCACCAGTGATACCCCCGGGACGAAGGCGTTCTTC.